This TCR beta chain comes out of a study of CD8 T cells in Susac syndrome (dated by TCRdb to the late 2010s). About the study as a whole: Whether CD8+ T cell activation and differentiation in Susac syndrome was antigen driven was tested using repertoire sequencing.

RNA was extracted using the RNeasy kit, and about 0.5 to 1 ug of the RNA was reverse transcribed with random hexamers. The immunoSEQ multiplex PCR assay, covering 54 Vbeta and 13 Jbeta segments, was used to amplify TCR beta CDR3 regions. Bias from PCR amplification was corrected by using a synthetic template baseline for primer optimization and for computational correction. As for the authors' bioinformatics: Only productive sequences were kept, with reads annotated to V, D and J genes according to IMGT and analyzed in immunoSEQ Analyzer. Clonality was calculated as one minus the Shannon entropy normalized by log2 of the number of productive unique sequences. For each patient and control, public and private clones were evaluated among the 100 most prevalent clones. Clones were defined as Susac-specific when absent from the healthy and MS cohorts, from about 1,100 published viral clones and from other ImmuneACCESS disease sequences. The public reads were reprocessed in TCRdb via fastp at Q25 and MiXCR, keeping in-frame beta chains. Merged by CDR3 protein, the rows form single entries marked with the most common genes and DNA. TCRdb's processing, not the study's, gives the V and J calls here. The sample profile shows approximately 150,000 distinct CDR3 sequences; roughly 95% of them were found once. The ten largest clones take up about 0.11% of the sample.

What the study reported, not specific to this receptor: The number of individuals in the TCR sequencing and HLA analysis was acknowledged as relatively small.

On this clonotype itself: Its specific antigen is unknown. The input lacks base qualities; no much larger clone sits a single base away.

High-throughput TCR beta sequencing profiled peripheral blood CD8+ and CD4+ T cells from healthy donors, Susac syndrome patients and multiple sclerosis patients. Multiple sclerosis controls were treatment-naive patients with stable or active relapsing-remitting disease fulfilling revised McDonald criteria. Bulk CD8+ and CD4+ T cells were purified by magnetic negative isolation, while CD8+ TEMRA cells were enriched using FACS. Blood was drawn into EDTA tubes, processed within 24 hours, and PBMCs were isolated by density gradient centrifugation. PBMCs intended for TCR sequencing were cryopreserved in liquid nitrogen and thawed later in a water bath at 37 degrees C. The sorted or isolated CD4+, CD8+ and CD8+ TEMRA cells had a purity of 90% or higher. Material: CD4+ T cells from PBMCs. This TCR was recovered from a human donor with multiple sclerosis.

Here the CDR3 is given as CAISDLEGTGNSPLHF. The nucleotide sequence is TGTGCCATCAGTGATTTGGAAGGGACAGGGAATTCACCCCTCCACTTT. The V and J segments used are TRBV10-3 and TRBJ1-6, with 9 junctional bases fitting TRBD1. As encoded in the germline V gene, CDR1 is ENHRY while CDR2 is SYGVKD. V loses 3 bases at its end and J loses 7 bases; junction bases beyond the gene matches: 7. Including cysteine and phenylalanine, the CDR3 has 16 amino acids. The entry retains the CDR3 DNA only, 48 bases that are in frame from base 1.